These 32 T cell receptor beta chains originate from one sample sequenced in a study of cytomegalovirus exposure and HLA in healthy donors. The study ran its PCR with 60 Vbeta and 13 Jbeta primers. Clones were sequenced by immunoSEQ multiplex PCR, and TCRdb holds only the in-frame ones, with some missing. The sample lists some 200,000 clones; approximately 11% were seen once. The sample consisted of PBMCs. The receptors shown here come from a man between 45 and 60 years old in good health and CMV-seropositive.

Here the CDR3 DNA reads TGTGCCAGCAGCGTGGACAGGGTGGTCTACGAGCAGTACGTC. It encodes CASSVDRVVYEQYV. The chain joins TRBV7-8 to TRBJ2-7; 8 nucleotides match TRBD1. Germline loops: CDR1 SGHVS, CDR2 FQNEAQ. The junction had 6 bases not matched to a gene; V was cut back by 5 bases and J by 3 bases. The CDR3 covers 14 residues.

The V and J genes are TRBV6-5 and TRBJ2-5; 9 bases are shared with TRBD2. Germline V gene sequence: CDR1 MNHEY, CDR2 SVGAGI. The CDR3 sequence is 16 residues long. V dropped 0 bases and J dropped 5; count of bases not matched to a gene: 7. CDR3 protein: CASSYSSGGPGETQYF. CDR3 DNA: TGTGCCAGCAGTTACTCTAGCGGGGGCCCGGGGGAGACCCAGTACTTC.

The V and J genes are TRBV5-4 and TRBJ1-1; D unresolved. The germline V and J ends were trimmed by 1 base and 7 bases, with 8 bases remaining between them. Germline-derived CDR1 and CDR2 are SGHNT and YYREEE (reference sequence). CDR3 size: 12 residues. CDR3 DNA sequence: TGTGCCAGCAGCTTGCGGGATAGTGAAGCTTTCTTT. Amino acid sequence: CASSLRDSEAFF.

This clone was seen a few times. V and J are TRBV27 and TRBJ2-7; 7 bases agree with TRBD1. This CDR3 has 16 residues. V shed 5 bases, J shed 3 bases, and the junction held 13 bases outside the gene matches. CDR1 and CDR2 (germline): MNHEY, SMNVEV (reference sequence). The CDR3 region has the DNA TGTGCCAGCAGTCACGCTCCCGGTGCAGGGGGCTACGAGCAGTACGTC. Translated, it gives CASSHAPGAGGYEQYV.

V is TRBV12-5 and J is TRBJ2-3; 8 nucleotides line up with TRBD2. J lost 2 bases, V lost 5 bases, and 3 bases had no gene match. This CDR3 has 14 amino acids. CDR1 is LGHNT, CDR2 FRNRAP, per germline. Here the CDR3 DNA reads TGTGCTAGTGGTAGCGGGGGAGACACAGATACGCAGTATTTT. Its translation is CASGSGGDTDTQYF.

The chain's CDR3 is CASSLGRDAMALYKETQYF. The CDR3 bases are TGTGCCAGCAGCTTAGGGCGGGACGCGATGGCCCTTTATAAAGAGACCCAGTACTTC. V gene TRBV7-2 combines with J gene TRBJ2-5; D might be TRBD2 (6 bases). This CDR3 is built from 19 residues. CDR1 and CDR2 (germline): SGHTA, FQGNSA. V lost 1 base and J 3 bases, leaving 24 bases between the germline ends.

The genes are TRBV11-3 and TRBJ1-5, with 7 bases identical to TRBD1. Germline CDR1 and CDR2: SGHNT and YENEEA. The CDR3 runs to 15 residues. Losses at the gene ends were 5 bases for V and 0 bases for J; bases not matched to a gene: 4. CDR3 sequence: CASSPGTDSNQPQHF. DNA for the CDR3: TGTGCCAGCAGCCCCGGGACAGATAGCAATCAGCCCCAGCATTTT.

This sequence joins TRBV11-3 and TRBJ2-7; D ambiguous. This CDR3 is built from 12 residues. Germline CDR1 SGHNT, CDR2 YENEEA. Deletions cut 5 bases from V and 4 bases from J, with 9 bases between. CDR3 bases: TGTGCCAGCAGCCCACAAGCGTACGAGCAGTACTTC. Translating it yields CASSPQAYEQYF.

This clone was seen a handful of times. The chain carries TRBV10-2 and TRBJ1-4; D gene unclear. The CDR3 runs 13 residues. Deletions cut 7 bases from V and 4 bases from J, with 10 bases between. CDR1 is WSHSY and CDR2 is SAAADI in the germline V gene. The CDR3, as DNA: TGCGCCAGCAAAAGAGGTGGTAATGAAAAACTGTTTTTT. This codes for CASKRGGNEKLFF.

In its sample, this clone was seen a few times. V usage is TRBV7-2 and J usage is TRBJ2-3; D is possibly TRBD1 (6 bases). CDR1 SGHTA and CDR2 FQGNSA come from the germline V gene. V lost 5 bases to trimming and J lost 4 bases, with 13 bases between them. This CDR3 comprises 14 residues. The CDR3 protein is CASSLNRVPDTQYF. CDR3 sequence (DNA): TGTGCCAGCAGCCTTAACAGGGTTCCAGATACGCAGTATTTT.

Here the CDR3 DNA reads TGCAGCGTTGAAGTCCGGGGAGCCGGGGCCAACGTCCTGACTTTC. This gives the protein CSVEVRGAGANVLTF. The gene calls are TRBV29-1 and TRBJ2-6, with TRBD2 as a possible D gene (5 bases). This CDR3 contains 15 residues. With 1 base removed from V and 4 bases from J, the gap between germline ends came to 11 bases. CDR1 SQVTM and CDR2 ANQGSEA come from the germline V gene.

The chain couples TRBV9 to TRBJ2-2; TRBD1 matches 8 bases. Germline V gives CDR1 SGDLS, CDR2 YYNGEE. This CDR3 is built from 15 residues. V shed 3 bases, J shed 6 bases, and the junction held 7 bases outside the gene matches. CDR3 nucleotide sequence: TGTGCCAGCAGCGCGACAGGGGTAGTAGCCGGGGAGCTGTTTTTT. It codes for CASSATGVVAGELFF.

The rearrangement links TRBV7-8 to TRBJ2-5; D uncertain. Per the germline V gene, CDR1 is SGHVS and CDR2 is FQNEAQ. The CDR3 loop spans 11 amino acids. The V end lost 5 bases, the J end lost 3 bases, and 4 bases lay between the germline ends. The CDR3 loop reads CASSQEETQYF. In nucleotides, the CDR3 is TGTGCCAGCAGCCAGGAAGAGACCCAGTACTTC.

This rearrangement joins TRBV7-2 to TRBJ2-3; a weak D match, TRBD2 (6 bases). CDR3 length equals 16 residues. Germline CDR1 and CDR2: SGHTA and FQGNSA. The V and J ends lost 5 bases and 5 bases respectively, with 20 bases between them. DNA of the CDR3: TGTGCCAGCAGCCCCAGAGTTGCGGGCGGGGTAGATACGCAGTATTTT. Translation gives CASSPRVAGGVDTQYF.

This chain uses TRBV5-1 with TRBJ2-3; 9 bases match TRBD2. Germline CDR1 and CDR2: SGHRS and YFSETQ. V was pared by 1 base and J by 5 bases, with 8 bases of the junction left unmatched. The CDR3 is 16 residues long. The CDR3 DNA reads TGCGCCAGCAGCTTGTCAGCGGGGGGAGGGATAGATACGCAGTATTTT. Translation gives CASSLSAGGGIDTQYF.

The chain couples TRBV29-1 to TRBJ2-3, with 7 bases lining up with TRBD2. Unmatched junction bases numbered 5, after V lost 7 bases and J lost 10 bases. Germline values: CDR1 SQVTM, CDR2 ANQGSEA. There are 10 residues in the CDR3. DNA of the CDR3: TGCAGCGCTTCGACTAGCCCGCAGTATTTT. This gives the protein CSASTSPQYF.

In its sample, this clone was seen a few times. The chain has TRBV2 and TRBJ1-2; D is possibly TRBD1 (5 bases). This CDR3 spans 13 amino acids. Trimming removed 7 bases at V and 5 bases at J, with 14 bases between. Germline CDR1 and CDR2: SNHLY and FYNNEI. This CDR3 reads CASTQTRAYGYTF. The CDR3 nucleotides are TGTGCCAGCACCCAAACCAGGGCTTATGGCTACACCTTC.

The J gene is TRBJ1-2, the V gene TRBV7-6, with D possibly being TRBD1 (6 bases). The CDR3 is made up of 13 amino acids. CDR1 is SGHVS and CDR2 is FNYEAQ in the germline V gene. V lost 5 bases and J lost 7, with 14 bases in between. CDR3 loop: CASSHRDTVGYTF. CDR3 sequence (DNA): TGTGCCAGCAGCCACCGGGACACCGTTGGCTACACCTTC.

The chain employs TRBV7-2 and TRBJ2-7; 7 bases line up with TRBD1. The V segment lost 0 bases and the J segment 2 bases; nucleotides outside the gene matches: 4. This CDR3 spans 15 amino acids. Germline CDR1 is SGHTA and CDR2 is FQGNSA. DNA of the CDR3: TGTGCCAGCAGCTTAGCCCCCCAGGGGGCCTACGAGCAGTACGTC. Protein sequence: CASSLAPQGAYEQYV.

This clone has just a few counts. The V gene is TRBV2, the J gene TRBJ1-2, with 10 nucleotides matching TRBD1. The CDR3 sequence is 15 residues long. V gave up 5 bases and J gave up 5 bases; unmatched junction bases: 8. Germline V gives CDR1 SNHLY, CDR2 FYNNEI. In nucleotides, the CDR3 is TGTGCCAGCAGTACCCCGGGACAGGGGAGATATGGCTACACCTTC. Its translation is CASSTPGQGRYGYTF.

The chain carries TRBV13 and TRBJ1-2; tentative D call: TRBD1 (6 bases). V was pared by 2 bases and J by 7 bases, with 20 bases between. CDR3 length: 16 residues. The V gene's germline CDR1 is PRHDT and CDR2 FYEKMQ (reference sequence). CDR3 nucleotide sequence: TGTGCCAGCAGCTTAAATTTCGAGGGGGAGTCCGCTGGCTACACCTTC. Translated, it gives CASSLNFEGESAGYTF. The entire variable domain, with the rest obtained from reference TRBV13 and TRBJ1-2, is as follows: AAGVIQSPRHLIKEKRETATLKCYPIPRHDTVYWYQQGPGQDPQFLISFYEKMQSDKGSIPDRFSAQQFSDYHSELNMSSLELGDSALYFCASSLNFEGESAGYTFGSGTRLTVV.

This chain links TRBV4-1 with TRBJ1-2; D not resolved. V lost 0 bases, J lost 2 bases, and 7 bases lay in between. Germline lookup yields CDR1 MGHRA and CDR2 YSYEKL. This CDR3 is 14 amino acids long. CDR3 protein: CASSQDEANYGYTF. In DNA, the CDR3 is TGCGCCAGCAGCCAAGATGAGGCCAACTATGGCTACACCTTC.

This chain links TRBV7-2 with TRBJ1-2, with D hard to call. The V gene's germline CDR1 is SGHTA and CDR2 FQGNSA. The V and J ends lost 1 base and 4 bases respectively, with 7 bases between them. CDR3 length: 13 amino acids. CDR3 DNA: TGTGCCAGCAGCTTAGGACTCCTCTATGGCTACACCTTC. It encodes CASSLGLLYGYTF.

This clone was detected a few times. The chain joins TRBV2 to TRBJ1-5; 8 nucleotides agree with TRBD1. This CDR3 has 14 residues. Unmatched junction bases numbered 7, after V lost 5 bases and J lost 7 bases. Germline assignment: CDR1 SNHLY and CDR2 FYNNEI. Written as DNA, the CDR3 is TGTGCCAGCAGTACCGGACAGGGAGGGCAGCCCCAGCATTTT. Protein: CASSTGQGGQPQHF.

This clone was counted between two and nine times. The gene calls are TRBV6-5 and TRBJ1-2; D gene uncertain. Germline CDR1 is MNHEY and CDR2 is SVGAGI. Trimming took 5 bases from V and 2 from J, leaving 6 bases between them. This CDR3 spans 12 amino acids. The DNA of the CDR3 is TGTGCCAGCAGTACCGGGAACTATGGCTACACCTTC. This sequence encodes CASSTGNYGYTF.

This clone turned up a few times. The gene calls are TRBV7-9 and TRBJ2-3; D might be TRBD2 (6 bases). Trimming pared 3 bases from V and 1 base from J, leaving 11 bases between. This CDR3 has 15 residues. The germline CDR1 and CDR2 sequences are SEHNR and FQNEAQ (reference sequence). The CDR3 protein is CASSLDYRRTDTQYF. The CDR3 bases are TGTGCCAGCAGCTTGGACTATCGTCGCACAGATACGCAGTATTTT.

The chain combines TRBV27 with TRBJ2-7, with D maybe TRBD1 (5 bases). V was cut by 2 bases and J by 1 base, with 6 bases left in between. Germline V gene data show CDR1 as MNHEY and CDR2 as SMNVEV (reference sequence). The CDR3 is made up of 13 amino acids. The CDR3, as DNA: TGTGCCAGCAGTTTAAGACAGTCCTACGAGCAGTACTTC. This translates into CASSLRQSYEQYF.

There are a few counts of this clone. The genes are TRBV11-3 and TRBJ1-1; D gene ambiguous. Per the germline V gene, CDR1 is SGHNT and CDR2 is YENEEA. The CDR3 sequence is 11 residues long. V was clipped by 5 bases and J by 5 bases, with 6 bases between them. The CDR3: CASSQRTEAFF. For the CDR3, the DNA is TGTGCCAGCAGCCAGAGGACTGAAGCTTTCTTT.

This clone has just a few counts. The chain recombines TRBV28 with TRBJ2-2, with D perhaps TRBD2 (5 bases). V lost 7 bases and J 5 bases, leaving 20 bases between the germline ends. Germline V CDR1 and CDR2: MDHEN, SYDVKM. The CDR3 contains 16 residues. In nucleotides, the CDR3 is TGTGCCAGCACCATAGCGAGGGCACGGCGGACCGGGGAGCTGTTTTTT. It yields the protein CASTIARARRTGELFF.

This clone has just a few counts. The J gene is TRBJ2-3, the V gene TRBV4-1, with TRBD1 matching 8 bases. With 4 bases clipped from V and 6 bases from J, the junction kept 6 bases outside the gene matches. The CDR3 runs 14 residues. Germline V lookup: CDR1 MGHRA, CDR2 YSYEKL. The CDR3 region has the DNA TGCGCCAGCAGCCTGGCGGACAGGGCGGATACGCAGTATTTT. Its translation: CASSLADRADTQYF.

The chain carries TRBV29-1 and TRBJ1-1; D remains ambiguous. The CDR3 spans 13 residues. The V and J ends lost 3 bases and 3 bases respectively, with 11 bases between them. CDR1 is SQVTM and CDR2 is ANQGSEA in the germline V gene. CDR3 sequence reads: CSVERLADTEAFF. Here the CDR3 DNA reads TGCAGCGTTGAGAGGTTGGCTGACACTGAAGCTTTCTTT.

This clone has at least ten counts. This chain uses TRBV7-9 with TRBJ1-5; D is possibly TRBD1 (5 bases). Per the germline V gene, CDR1 is SEHNR and CDR2 is FQNEAQ (reference sequence). This CDR3 comprises 13 residues. The V end lost 5 bases, the J end lost 7 bases, and 12 bases lay between the germline ends. As DNA, the CDR3 is TGTGCCAGCAGCGCCTGGGGGGACCAGCCCCAGCATTTT. Its protein product is CASSAWGDQPQHF. Full variable domain (missing parts from reference TRBV7-9 and TRBJ1-5): DTGVSQNPRHKITKRGQNVTFRCDPISEHNRLYWYRQTLGQGPEFLTYFQNEAQLEKSRLLSDRFSAERPKGSFSTLEIQRTEQGDSAMYLCASSAWGDQPQHFGDGTRLSIL.